The 32 T cell receptor beta chains given below trace back to one sample, sequenced in a study of T cell changes during pregnancy in multiple sclerosis. TCRdb keeps only in-frame clones here, not all; method: immunoSEQ multiplex PCR. The table includes about 45,000 clones, approximately 91% detected once. The sequencing sample was made of PBMCs (not recorded whether the cells were cultured). These receptors all come from a female donor with multiple sclerosis, enrolled in a pregnancy study.

The CDR3, as DNA: TGTGCCAGCAGTGCACCGGGACAGCCGATGAACACTGAAGCTTTCTTT. This sequence encodes CASSAPGQPMNTEAFF. V and J are TRBV6-1 and TRBJ1-1, with TRBD1 matching 7 bases. Per the germline V gene, CDR1 is MNHNS and CDR2 is SASEGT. The CDR3 totals 16 residues. V lost 4 bases, J lost 0 bases, and 8 bases stayed unmatched.

The chain joins TRBV14 to TRBJ2-5; 11 bases fit TRBD1. V shed 4 bases, J shed 3 bases, and the junction held 7 bases outside the gene matches. CDR1 SGHDN and CDR2 FVKESK come from the germline V gene. The length of the CDR3 is 16 residues. In DNA, the CDR3 is TGTGCCAGCAGCCGATTACCGGGACAGGGGGAAGAGACCCAGTACTTC. This gives the protein CASSRLPGQGEETQYF.

This sequence joins TRBV18 and TRBJ1-1, with 8 bases matching TRBD1. In germline, CDR1 is KGHSH, CDR2 LQKENI. The trim removed 7 bases at V and 4 bases at J, leaving 8 bases unmatched. This CDR3 spans 14 amino acids. CDR3 amino acids: CASLSLDRATEAFF. For the CDR3, the DNA is TGTGCCAGCTTAAGTCTGGACAGGGCCACTGAAGCTTTCTTT.

The chain carries TRBV29-1 and TRBJ1-2; 10 bases are a match to TRBD1. The V gene's germline CDR1 is SQVTM and CDR2 ANQGSEA. The CDR3 consists of 13 residues. The ends lost 6 bases at V and 8 bases at J; junction bases unmatched: 9. CDR3 nucleotide sequence: TGCAGCGTAGACAGGGGGCAGGGTGGAGGCTACACCTTC. Translation gives CSVDRGQGGGYTF.

The chain links TRBV18 to TRBJ1-1; D perhaps matches TRBD1 (5 bases). Germline CDR1 and CDR2: KGHSH and LQKENI. This CDR3 has 16 residues. Trimming took 3 bases from V and 0 from J, leaving 14 bases between them. Here the CDR3 DNA reads TGTGCCAGCTCACCTAGGGGCCCAGACATGAACACTGAAGCTTTCTTT. This gives the protein CASSPRGPDMNTEAFF.

The chain has TRBV10-3 and TRBJ1-1; TRBD1 might be the D (5 bases). This CDR3 contains 17 residues. The germline gives CDR1 ENHRY, CDR2 SYGVKD. With 6 bases removed from V and 1 base from J, the gap between germline ends came to 21 bases. The CDR3 loop is CAISQTARGSANTEAFF. In DNA form, the CDR3 reads TGTGCCATCAGCCAGACCGCGCGGGGCAGTGCGAACACTGAAGCTTTCTTT.

The chain carries TRBV2 and TRBJ1-2; possible D gene TRBD1, 6 bases. This CDR3 comprises 13 residues. Germline loops: CDR1 SNHLY, CDR2 FYNNEI. V shed 4 bases and J shed 7 bases, with 13 bases lying between them. The DNA for the CDR3 is TGTGCCAGCAGTGCCGGGACACCCAGTGGCTACACCTTC. Protein product: CASSAGTPSGYTF.

V is TRBV5-4 and J is TRBJ2-1; D call uncertain. The CDR3 covers 15 residues. The V gene lost 0 bases and the J gene lost 2 bases, with 9 bases spanning the gap. The germline V gene has CDR1 SGHNT and CDR2 YYREEE (reference sequence). The DNA for the CDR3 is TGTGCCAGCAGCTTGGTAATAGCCGCCTACAATGAGCAGTTCTTC. Protein product: CASSLVIAAYNEQFF.

The chain combines TRBV28 with TRBJ2-2; D perhaps matches TRBD1 (6 bases). Germline V gives CDR1 MDHEN, CDR2 SYDVKM. Trimming pared 7 bases from V and 5 bases from J, leaving 11 bases between. The CDR3 sequence is 13 residues long. CDR3 protein: CASKDSSTGELFF. In DNA form, the CDR3 reads TGTGCCAGCAAGGACAGCTCTACCGGGGAGCTGTTTTTT.

V is TRBV7-6 and J is TRBJ1-1; no clear D. Germline V gene data show CDR1 as SGHVS and CDR2 as FNYEAQ. V was shortened by 5 bases and J by 0 bases, with 7 bases between the two germline ends. CDR3 length: 13 amino acids. CDR3 DNA: TGTGCCAGCAGCCCCGATCTGAACACTGAAGCTTTCTTT. Translating gives CASSPDLNTEAFF.

The V and J genes are TRBV5-1 and TRBJ2-5; 10 bases are a match to TRBD2. The CDR3 is 15 residues long. Germline lookup yields CDR1 SGHRS and CDR2 YFSETQ. V shed 1 base, J shed 2 bases, and the junction held 2 bases outside the gene matches. CDR3 nucleotides: TGCGCCAGCAGCTTGTCTAGCGGGAGTCAAGAGACCCAGTACTTC. It translates to CASSLSSGSQETQYF.

The V call is TRBV28, the J call TRBJ1-5; D gene uncertain. The CDR3 length is 13 residues. Germline CDR1 MDHEN, CDR2 SYDVKM. Trimming stripped 10 bases from V and 4 bases from J, with 14 bases between. The CDR3 DNA reads as TGTGCCATCATGCGGGCGATAAATCAGCCCCAGCATTTT. Encoded protein: CAIMRAINQPQHF.

This chain uses TRBV19 with TRBJ2-2; TRBD2 is a possible D gene (6 bases). The V end was cut by 5 bases, the J end by 2 bases, with 12 bases between. The CDR3 has 15 amino acids. Germline V lookup: CDR1 LNHDA, CDR2 SQIVND (reference sequence). The CDR3: CASSPGGTNTGELFF. The CDR3 region has the DNA TGTGCCAGTAGTCCCGGGGGAACCAACACCGGGGAGCTGTTTTTT.

The chain employs TRBV18 and TRBJ2-1; 8 bases line up with TRBD2. V gave up 2 bases and J gave up 6 bases; unmatched junction bases: 3. From germline, CDR1 is KGHSH and CDR2 LQKENI. CDR3 length equals 14 residues. DNA for the CDR3: TGTGCCAGCTCACCAGACCGGGAGGGCAATGAGCAGTTCTTC. The encoded protein is CASSPDREGNEQFF.

The CDR3 protein is CATGWQKTPYEQYF. Here the CDR3 DNA reads TGTGCCACGGGTTGGCAGAAAACCCCCTACGAGCAGTACTTC. The chain joins TRBV27 to TRBJ2-7, with D hard to call. CDR1 and CDR2 (germline): MNHEY, SMNVEV (reference sequence). V gave up 10 bases and J gave up 2 bases, with 18 bases separating them. There are 14 residues in the CDR3.

The chain employs TRBV6-1 and TRBJ2-6, with D possibly TRBD1 on 5 matching bases. V was shortened by 4 bases and J by 1 base, with 5 bases between the two germline ends. The germline V gene has CDR1 MNHNS and CDR2 SASEGT. This CDR3 region has 14 residues. The CDR3 is CASSAGSGANVLTF. The CDR3 bases are TGTGCCAGCAGTGCAGGGTCTGGGGCCAACGTCCTGACTTTC.

This chain joins TRBV5-1 and TRBJ1-2, with D perhaps matching TRBD1 (6 bases). V was trimmed by 4 bases and J by 0 bases, leaving 13 bases between them. CDR1 is SGHRS, CDR2 YFSETQ, per germline. The CDR3 contains 15 residues. Written as DNA, the CDR3 is TGCGCCAGCAGCCTCCGGACAGAAGCTAACTATGGCTACACCTTC. It is translated as CASSLRTEANYGYTF.

This chain connects TRBV5-1 to TRBJ1-2; the match to TRBD1 covers 9 bases. CDR3 size: 16 residues. V gave up 0 bases and J gave up 0 bases; unmatched junction bases: 3. The V gene's germline CDR1 is SGHRS and CDR2 YFSETQ. Here the CDR3 reads CASSLEGTGPNYGYTF. As DNA, the CDR3 is TGCGCCAGCAGCTTGGAGGGGACAGGGCCTAACTATGGCTACACCTTC.

The rearrangement links TRBV7-2 to TRBJ2-3; D call uncertain. Germline CDR1 reads SGHTA; CDR2 reads FQGNSA. The CDR3 loop spans 12 amino acids. V was pared by 5 bases and J by 2 bases, with 5 bases between. Written as DNA, the CDR3 is TGTGCCAGCAGCCCGTACACAGATACGCAGTATTTT. Protein sequence: CASSPYTDTQYF.

The V call is TRBV28, the J call TRBJ2-2; TRBD2 matches at 7 bases. Germline CDR1 reads MDHEN; CDR2 reads SYDVKM. Unmatched junction bases numbered 1, after V lost 7 bases and J lost 5 bases. The length of the CDR3 is 12 residues. The CDR3 DNA reads as TGTGCCAGCACGGGGGGAACCGGGGAGCTGTTTTTT. This encodes CASTGGTGELFF. Looking up the rest from reference TRBV28 and TRBJ2-2 gives the full variable domain: DVKVTQSSRYLVKRTGEKVFLECVQDMDHENMFWYRQDPGLGLRLIYFSYDVKMKEKGDIPEGYSVSREKKERFSLILESASTNQTSMYLCASTGGTGELFFGEGSRLTVL.

This sequence joins TRBV18 and TRBJ1-6; D is ambiguous. V lost 3 bases and J lost 9, with 9 bases in between. The germline gives CDR1 KGHSH, CDR2 LQKENI. This CDR3 has 13 residues. Here the CDR3 DNA reads TGTGCCAGCTCACCGATTCACGGTTCACCCCTCCACTTT. It encodes CASSPIHGSPLHF. Full variable domain (missing parts from reference TRBV18 and TRBJ1-6): NAGVMQNPRHLVRRRGQEARLRCSPMKGHSHVYWYRQLPEEGLKFMVYLQKENIIDESGMPKERFSAEFPKEGPSILRIQQVVRGDSAAYFCASSPIHGSPLHFGNGTRLTVT.

The chain combines TRBV21-1 with TRBJ2-7; the table's D call TRBD1 went unverified against the DNA. TRBV21-1 is annotated as a pseudogene. This CDR3 region has 12 residues. The CDR3 sequence is CASRQGTYEQYF. The CDR3 DNA is TGTGCCAGCAGGCAGGGGACCTACGAGCAGTACTTC.

The genes are TRBV28 and TRBJ2-1; a possible D gene is TRBD1 (5 bases). The V gene lost 4 bases and the J gene lost 10 bases, with 17 bases spanning the gap. The CDR3 consists of 14 residues. Per the germline V gene, CDR1 is MDHEN and CDR2 is SYDVKM. CDR3 nucleotides: TGTGCCAGCAGTTCTAGTGGGGCACTGCGGGAGCAGTTCTTC. Protein sequence: CASSSSGALREQFF.

Comments on this clone: Because the CDR3's place on the DNA is in doubt, the DNA is left out and the CDR3 is given as listed by TCRdb. The V and J genes are TRBV5-6 and TRBJ2-7. Germline loops: CDR1 SGHDT, CDR2 YYEEEE. Counting both end residues, the CDR3 totals 15 amino acids. The CDR3 is CASSFGSGASYEQYF.

The chain links TRBV11-2 to TRBJ1-3; a weak D match, TRBD1 (5 bases). V was trimmed by 0 bases and J by 8 bases, leaving 8 bases between them. CDR1 is SGHAT, CDR2 FQNNGV, per germline. The CDR3 runs to 13 residues. CDR3 sequence: CASSLDRGDTIYF. CDR3 nucleotides: TGTGCCAGCAGCTTAGATAGAGGGGACACCATATATTTT.

The chain links TRBV6-1 to TRBJ2-1, with 8 bases matching TRBD2. The CDR3 runs 13 residues. The V segment lost 8 bases and the J segment 6 bases; nucleotides outside the gene matches: 6. In germline, CDR1 is MNHNS, CDR2 SASEGT. The CDR3 sequence: CASPFTSGNEQFF. CDR3 nucleotide sequence: TGTGCCAGCCCATTTACTAGCGGCAATGAGCAGTTCTTC.

This chain connects TRBV5-1 to TRBJ1-1; D unclear. CDR1 is SGHRS, CDR2 YFSETQ, per germline. This CDR3 is 14 amino acids long. V was clipped by 0 bases and J by 1 base, with 7 bases between them. The CDR3 nucleotides read TGCGCCAGCAGCTTGGTCTCCGGGAACACTGAAGCTTTCTTT. Translated, it gives CASSLVSGNTEAFF. The entire variable domain, with the rest obtained from reference TRBV5-1 and TRBJ1-1, is as follows: KAGVTQTPRYLIKTRGQQVTLSCSPISGHRSVSWYQQTPGQGLQFLFEYFSETQRNKGNFPGRFSGRQFSNSRSEMNVSTLELGDSALYLCASSLVSGNTEAFFGQGTRLTVV.

The chain has TRBV4-3 and TRBJ1-2, with D maybe TRBD1 (6 bases). Germline CDR1 and CDR2: LGHNA and YSLEER. The CDR3 totals 16 residues. Deletions cut 5 bases from V and 4 bases from J, with 20 bases between. CDR3 residues: CASSDRTADWSYGYTF. The CDR3 DNA follows: TGCGCCAGCAGCGACAGGACGGCCGATTGGAGCTATGGCTACACCTTC.

The chain carries TRBV6-5 and TRBJ1-2, with 7 bases fitting TRBD1. The CDR3 extends over 13 amino acids. Germline CDR1 reads MNHEY; CDR2 reads SVGAGI. V lost 2 bases to trimming and J lost 4 bases; unmatched junction nucleotides: 1. The CDR3 DNA sequence: TGTGCCAGCAGTTACGGACAGGTCTATGGCTACACCTTC. Amino acids: CASSYGQVYGYTF.

This clone was seen just once. The chain uses TRBV5-1 and TRBJ1-2; no firm D call. Trimming removed 0 bases at V and 0 bases at J, with 9 bases between. The CDR3 contains 15 residues. Germline V gene lookup returns CDR1 SGHRS and CDR2 YFSETQ. The CDR3 DNA reads TGCGCCAGCAGCTTGGGGGGTAATCCTAACTATGGCTACACCTTC. This codes for CASSLGGNPNYGYTF.

The chain joins TRBV7-2 to TRBJ2-1; D unclear. Trimming pared 3 bases from V and 7 bases from J, leaving 7 bases between. The CDR3 contains 12 residues. Germline assignment: CDR1 SGHTA and CDR2 FQGNSA. The CDR3 DNA follows: TGTGCCAGCAGCTTGACACGGAATGAGCAGTTCTTC. It is translated as CASSLTRNEQFF. Based on the CDR3 plus reference TRBV7-2 and TRBJ2-1, the full variable domain is GAGVSQSPSNKVTEKGKDVELRCDPISGHTALYWYRQSLGQGLEFLIYFQGNSAPDKSGLPSDRFSAERTGGSVSTLTIQRTQQEDSAVYLCASSLTRNEQFFGPGTRLTVL.

The genes are TRBV10-3 and TRBJ2-3, with 9 bases lining up with TRBD1. The V segment lost 6 bases and the J segment 3 bases; nucleotides outside the gene matches: 19. The CDR3 is 19 amino acids. Germline V gives CDR1 ENHRY, CDR2 SYGVKD. The chain's CDR3 is CAIRAGTGLGGIATDTQYF. The DNA for the CDR3 is TGTGCCATCAGGGCAGGGACAGGGTTGGGCGGGATAGCAACAGATACGCAGTATTTT.